This record concerns one T cell receptor beta chain sequence. What it recognizes is unknown. CDR3 length equals 16 residues. CDR1 and CDR2 (germline): MDHEN, SYDVKM. With V trimmed by 6 bases and J by 7 bases, 10 bases remained unmatched. Splitting the CD4+ cells yielded a CD45RA+ naive subset and a CD45RA-negative memory subset. The data originate from a study of shared clonotypes between healthy human individuals. Study-level information: Donors, aged 18 to 49, were a couple of women and a few men.

The study's findings and limits: Estimated clonotype richness was generally higher in naive than memory subsets.

Each replicate PCR on the sorted subsets used around 200 ng DNA (approximately 33,000 T cell genomes). This table comes from immunoSEQ multiplex PCR, and its TCRdb copy is limited to in-frame clones, with some not included. The repertoire holds 1.5 million to 1.9 million clones, with about 98% as singletons. The receptor's source is a man aged 25 to 45 in good health. Sequenced sample: naive CD4+ T cells sorted from blood. Subset of the sample: CD45RA+ positively selected. The V and J genes are TRBV28 and TRBJ2-2; 11 bases agree with TRBD1. This chain's CDR3 is CASRRRTGGADGELFF. Written as DNA, the CDR3 is TGTGCCAGCAGACGCCGGACAGGGGGCGCGGACGGGGAGCTGTTTTTT.